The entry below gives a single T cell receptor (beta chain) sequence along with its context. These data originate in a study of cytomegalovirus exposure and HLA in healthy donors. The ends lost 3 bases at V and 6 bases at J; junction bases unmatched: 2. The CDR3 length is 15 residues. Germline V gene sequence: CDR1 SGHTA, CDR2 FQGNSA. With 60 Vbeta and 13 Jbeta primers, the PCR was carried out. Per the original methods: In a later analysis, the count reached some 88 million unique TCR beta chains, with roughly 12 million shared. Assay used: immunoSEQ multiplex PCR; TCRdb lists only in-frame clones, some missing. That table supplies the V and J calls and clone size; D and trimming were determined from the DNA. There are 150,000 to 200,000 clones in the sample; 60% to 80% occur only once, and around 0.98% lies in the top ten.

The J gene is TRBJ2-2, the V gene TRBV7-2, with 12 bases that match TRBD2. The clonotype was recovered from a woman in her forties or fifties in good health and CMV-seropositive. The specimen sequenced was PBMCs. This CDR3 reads CASSFRLAGAGELFF. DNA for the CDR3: TGTGCCAGCAGCTTCAGACTAGCGGGAGCCGGGGAGCTGTTTTTT.